The 10 T cell receptor beta chains in this list originate from one sample, sequenced in a study of T cell responses to AZD1222 COVID-19 vaccine. TCRdb's copy holds only in-frame clones and misses some; the assay was immunoSEQ multiplex PCR. The sample has about 120,000 clones, roughly 90% seen once; the top ten hold roughly 13%. This sample comprised peripheral blood, obtained on day 0 of AZD1222 vaccination. The source is an adult in good health.

Regarding this clone: This CDR3 is also generated by other DNA sequences in the sample. The J gene is TRBJ1-2, the V gene TRBV3-1 (or the pseudogene TRBV3-2), with 9 bases lining up with TRBD1. Germline V gene lookup returns CDR1 LGHDT and CDR2 YNNKEL (reference sequence). The J segment lost 2 bases and the V segment lost 1 base, leaving 5 bases of the junction unmatched. The CDR3 sequence is 16 residues long. The CDR3 spells CASSQVGTGKNYGYTF. The DNA of the CDR3 is TGTGCCAGCAGCCAAGTTGGGACAGGGAAGAACTATGGCTACACCTTC.

CDR3 nucleotides: TGTGCCAGCAGTCATAGGTTACAGGGGGCTGAAAAACTGTTTTTT. Residues: CASSHRLQGAEKLFF. The chain recombines TRBV28 with TRBJ1-4; 9 nucleotides line up with TRBD1. V was pared by 5 bases and J by 7 bases, with 8 bases of the junction left unmatched. The CDR3 has 15 residues. In germline, CDR1 is MDHEN, CDR2 SYDVKM.

V usage is TRBV5-8 and J usage is TRBJ2-5, with 7 bases that match TRBD1. The CDR3 is made up of 13 amino acids. V lost 4 bases and J lost 2; bases outside the gene matches: 2. Germline lookup yields CDR1 SGHTS and CDR2 YDEGEE. The chain's CDR3 is CASSRDSQETQYF. The CDR3 DNA sequence: TGTGCCAGCAGCCGGGACAGTCAAGAGACCCAGTACTTC.

V usage is TRBV7-6 and J usage is TRBJ2-5, with D perhaps TRBD1 (8 bases). CDR1 and CDR2 (germline): SGHVS, FNYEAQ. The V end was cut by 5 bases, the J end by 1 base, with 20 bases between. CDR3 length: 17 amino acids. CDR3: CASSKGQGGEGQETQYF. The CDR3 DNA reads TGTGCCAGCAGCAAAGGACAGGGAGGGGAGGGCCAAGAGACCCAGTACTTC.

In its sample, this clone was seen once. This chain uses TRBV29-1 with TRBJ1-3; perhaps TRBD1 as D (5 bases). Germline CDR1 reads SQVTM; CDR2 reads ANQGSEA. Trimming left V 5 bases short and J 0 bases short, with 17 bases between. The CDR3 loop spans 16 amino acids. CDR3 protein: CSVLEGRGSSGNTIYF. In nucleotides, the CDR3 is TGCAGCGTTTTAGAGGGTAGGGGCTCCTCTGGAAACACCATATATTTT.

The rearrangement joins TRBV5-6 to TRBJ1-2; no definite D call. V was trimmed by 8 bases and J by 4 bases, leaving 18 bases between them. CDR3 length: 14 residues. Germline lookup yields CDR1 SGHDT and CDR2 YYEEEE. The CDR3 DNA is TGTGCCAGTATGATGGGAGGGTTTTTCTATGGCTACACCTTC. This sequence encodes CASMMGGFFYGYTF.

This clone occurred once. V is TRBV6-2 or TRBV6-3 and J is TRBJ2-3; TRBD2 matches 7 bases. CDR1 MNHEY and CDR2 SVGEGT come from the germline V gene. This CDR3 comprises 17 residues. V was clipped by 0 bases and J by 6 bases; unmatched bases: 12. CDR3 protein: CASSYSGLPMVIDTQYF. The CDR3 nucleotides are TGTGCCAGCAGTTACTCGGGACTACCAATGGTAATTGATACGCAGTATTTT.

In the case of this clone: The same CDR3 can be traced to other DNA sequences in this sample. The chain uses TRBV12-3 or TRBV12-4 and TRBJ2-7; D is ambiguous. The CDR3 is 11 residues long. The V gene lost 6 bases and the J gene lost 0 bases, with 3 bases spanning the gap. Here the CDR3 reads CASSPSYEQYF. For the CDR3, the DNA is TGTGCCAGCAGCCCCTCCTACGAGCAGTACTTC.

V gene TRBV6-1 combines with J gene TRBJ2-1, with 14 bases lining up with TRBD2. Trimming at V came to 11 bases and at J to 10 bases, leaving 10 bases not matched to a gene. The germline V gene has CDR1 MNHNS and CDR2 SASEGT. CDR3 length: 14 amino acids. The CDR3 region is CAGGTSGSEGEQFF. CDR3 sequence (DNA): TGTGCCGGGGGGACTAGCGGGAGTGAGGGGGAGCAGTTCTTC.

The chain joins TRBV30 to TRBJ1-1; D uncertain. The CDR3 loop spans 13 amino acids. V was trimmed by 0 bases and J by 1 base, leaving 6 bases between them. Per the germline V gene, CDR1 is GTSNPN and CDR2 is SVGIG (reference sequence). The CDR3 spells CAWSVIQNTEAFF. For the CDR3, the DNA is TGTGCCTGGAGTGTAATCCAGAACACTGAAGCTTTCTTT.